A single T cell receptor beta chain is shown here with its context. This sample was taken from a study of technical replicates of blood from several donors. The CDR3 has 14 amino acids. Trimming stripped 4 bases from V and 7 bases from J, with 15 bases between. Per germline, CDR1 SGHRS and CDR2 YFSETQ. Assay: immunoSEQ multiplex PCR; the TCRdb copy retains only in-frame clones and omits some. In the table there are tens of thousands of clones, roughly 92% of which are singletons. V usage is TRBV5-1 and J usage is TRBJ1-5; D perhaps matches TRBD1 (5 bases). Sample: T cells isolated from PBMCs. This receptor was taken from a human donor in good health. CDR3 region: CASSLRGLGQPQHF. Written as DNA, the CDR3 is TGCGCCAGCAGCCTAAGGGGTCTAGGGCAGCCCCAGCATTTT.